What follows are 17 T cell receptor beta chains derived from one specimen sequenced in a study of beta chain features in type 1 diabetes. Expressed TCRB transcripts were sequenced, since all the RNA that had been isolated was reverse transcribed. This table comes from immunoSEQ multiplex PCR, and its TCRdb copy is limited to in-frame clones, with some not included. The table shows 330,000 or so clones, with around 15% occurring only once. The sequenced material came from central memory CD4+ T cells from blood. The source of these receptors is a man aged 30 to 45 in good health.

This clone was counted a few times. This sequence joins TRBV7-2 and TRBJ1-2, with TRBD1 matching over 8 bases. V gave up 4 bases and J gave up 8 bases; unmatched junction bases: 3. The CDR3 sequence is 12 residues long. CDR1 and CDR2 (germline): SGHTA, FQGNSA. The CDR3 nucleotides read TGTGCCAGCAGCTGGACAGGGAAAGGCTACACCTTC. It translates to CASSWTGKGYTF.

The rearrangement uses TRBV6-5 and TRBJ1-2; D is uncertain. CDR1 is MNHEY, CDR2 SVGAGI, per germline. The CDR3 has 14 amino acids. With 5 bases removed from V and 4 bases from J, the gap between germline ends came to 14 bases. As DNA, the CDR3 is TGTGCCAGCAGTCAGAAAACACGGCCCTATGGCTACACCTTC. Its protein is CASSQKTRPYGYTF.

This clone was picked up one time. This chain links TRBV7-9 with TRBJ2-7; D gene unclear. The germline gives CDR1 SEHNR, CDR2 FQNEAQ (reference sequence). V dropped 5 bases and J dropped 7 bases, with 9 bases sitting between them. The CDR3 spans 11 residues. In DNA, the CDR3 is TGTGCCAGCAGCCTATCCTGGGAGCAGTACTTC. This codes for CASSLSWEQYF.

This clone was seen many times. This chain's CDR3 is CASSSRQDMNTEAFF. The CDR3 DNA reads as TGTGCCAGCAGCAGCCGACAGGATATGAACACTGAAGCTTTCTTT. V usage is TRBV21-1 and J usage is TRBJ1-1; the table gives TRBD1 as D, unverified against the DNA. TRBV21-1 is a pseudogene locus. The CDR3 consists of 15 residues.

This clone was seen more than once but under ten times. This chain joins TRBV10-3 and TRBJ1-1, with D hard to call. The CDR3 contains 13 residues. Between the trimmed V and J ends, which lost 7 bases and 3 bases, there was a span of 12 bases. Germline V CDR1 and CDR2: ENHRY, SYGVKD. CDR3 in DNA: TGTGCCATCAACGGGGTTTTGGACACTGAAGCTTTCTTT. Protein product: CAINGVLDTEAFF.

The gene calls are TRBV6-6 and TRBJ2-1; D remains unclear. The CDR3 has 11 residues. Trimming cost V 6 bases and J 7 bases, with 7 bases left between them. In germline, CDR1 is MNHNY, CDR2 SVGAGI (reference sequence). The DNA for the CDR3 is TGTGCCAGCAGGGAAATTAATGAGCAGTTCTTC. Translated: CASREINEQFF.

The CDR3 reads CASSPKSGRTQETQYF. The CDR3 DNA follows: TGTGCCAGCAGCCCAAAATCGGGACGGACCCAAGAGACCCAGTACTTC. This rearrangement joins TRBV11-2 to TRBJ2-5; D might be TRBD1 or TRBD2, each matching 5 bases. V was shortened by 5 bases and J by 1 base, with 17 bases between the two germline ends. The length of the CDR3 is 16 residues. The germline V gene has CDR1 SGHAT and CDR2 FQNNGV.

This chain joins TRBV5-1 and TRBJ1-1, with TRBD1 matching over 11 bases. Unmatched junction bases numbered 5, after V lost 0 bases and J lost 4 bases. The CDR3 is made up of 16 amino acids. Germline lookup yields CDR1 SGHRS and CDR2 YFSETQ. The CDR3 DNA reads as TGCGCCAGCAGCTTGGGGACAGGGGGCTTAACCACTGAAGCTTTCTTT. This codes for CASSLGTGGLTTEAFF.

The chain couples TRBV6-6 to TRBJ1-1, with D possibly matching TRBD1 (5 bases). The CDR3 is 13 residues long. The V gene lost 8 bases and the J gene lost 4 bases, with 14 bases spanning the gap. From germline, CDR1 is MNHNY and CDR2 SVGAGI (reference sequence). CDR3: CASQPPGLTEAFF. Written as DNA, the CDR3 is TGTGCCAGCCAACCCCCAGGGCTCACTGAAGCTTTCTTT.

The chain combines TRBV2 with TRBJ1-1; possible D gene TRBD1, 6 bases. V lost 7 bases to trimming and J lost 1 base, with 10 bases between them. The CDR3 loop spans 13 amino acids. Germline lookup yields CDR1 SNHLY and CDR2 FYNNEI. The CDR3 DNA sequence: TGTGCCAGCACGGAGGGGGAGAACACTGAAGCTTTCTTT. Translated, it gives CASTEGENTEAFF.

The chain is built from TRBV4-2 and TRBJ1-5, with D tentatively TRBD1 (6 bases). The CDR3 extends over 15 amino acids. V lost 2 bases and J lost 3, with 11 bases in between. Per germline, CDR1 LGHNA and CDR2 YNFKEQ. This CDR3 is CASSQKQGLNQPQHF. CDR3 in DNA: TGTGCCAGCAGCCAAAAGCAGGGGCTCAATCAGCCCCAGCATTTT.

This clone was detected many times. This CDR3 is also generated by other DNA sequences in the sample. The V call is TRBV7-9, the J call TRBJ2-3, with D unclear. The CDR3 totals 14 residues. Trimming removed 5 bases at V and 0 bases at J, with 9 bases between. Germline V lookup: CDR1 SEHNR, CDR2 FQNEAQ (reference sequence). In DNA form, the CDR3 reads TGTGCCAGCAGCAAGACTCGTAGCACAGATACGCAGTATTTT. Its translation is CASSKTRSTDTQYF.

This clone has only a few counts. A much larger clone lies one base from this, so it may be a read error. The V and J genes are TRBV23-1 and TRBJ2-5, with 9 bases lining up with TRBD1. TRBV23-1 is filed as an ORF, its function uncertain. The CDR3 is 13 amino acids. CDR3 in amino acids: CASSTDRGETQYF. The CDR3 nucleotides are TGTGCCAGCAGCACGGACAGGGGAGAGACCCAGTACTTC.

A few counts support this clone. CDR3 bases: TGTGCCAGCAGCTTAGTAGATACGCAGTATTTT. As protein: CASSLVDTQYF. V usage is TRBV7-2 and J usage is TRBJ2-3, with D hard to call. Germline CDR1 reads SGHTA; CDR2 reads FQGNSA. The CDR3 extends over 11 amino acids. V lost 1 base and J 5 bases, leaving 1 base between the germline ends.

Regarding this clone: An end of the junction does not agree with germline; a read error may underlie this. V is TRBV7-2 and J is TRBJ2-3, with D possibly being TRBD1 (6 bases). CDR3 length: 15 amino acids. Germline CDR1 SGHTA, CDR2 FQGNSA. Here the CDR3 DNA reads TGCGCCAGCAGCCCTTGGACAGTTTACACAGATACGCAGTATTTT. It specifies CASSPWTVYTDTQYF.

This clone appeared a few times. Here the CDR3 reads CASSTPTQSSYNEQFF. The CDR3 DNA reads as TGTGCCAGCAGCACTCCGACCCAGTCGTCTTACAATGAGCAGTTCTTC. This chain uses TRBV11-3 with TRBJ2-1; D is unresolved. The CDR3 has 16 amino acids. V gave up 5 bases and J gave up 4 bases, with 18 bases separating them. The germline CDR1 and CDR2 sequences are SGHNT and YENEEA.

This clone was observed a handful of times. This chain links TRBV30 with TRBJ1-5; TRBD1 might be the D (5 bases). The CDR3 runs to 13 residues. V lost 2 bases and J lost 7, with 12 bases in between. The germline gives CDR1 GTSNPN, CDR2 SVGIG (reference sequence). The CDR3 DNA sequence: TGTGCCTGGAGTATAGGGGAGGAACAGCCCCAGCATTTT. Protein sequence: CAWSIGEEQPQHF.